Shown below are 11 T cell receptor beta chains from a single sample sequenced in a study of monozygotic twins with inflammatory bowel disease. TCRdb re-called the 5' RACE reads; one entry per CDR3 protein, DNA not given. The sample table includes approximately 400,000 distinct CDR3 sequences. Sequenced: blood. The receptors derive from a human donor with ulcerative colitis or Crohn's disease, or a healthy co-twin of an affected twin (not recorded which).

This sequence joins TRBV18 and TRBJ2-6. CDR3 length: 18 residues. Germline CDR1 and CDR2: KGHSH and LQKENI. The CDR3 sequence: CASSRQGVLPSGANVLTF.

The chain is built from TRBV7-6 and TRBJ2-2; as DNA is missing, the TRBD2 call by TCRdb cannot be tested. Germline values: CDR1 SGHVS, CDR2 FNYEAQ. The CDR3 totals 17 residues. CDR3 protein: CASSLESAGANTGELFF.

The CDR3 sequence is CASSLNAGTGSYEQYF. The chain is built from TRBV5-6 and TRBJ2-7; TCRdb names TRBD1, which stays unverified in the absence of DNA. Germline V lookup: CDR1 SGHDT, CDR2 YYEEEE. The CDR3 runs to 16 residues.

The chain employs TRBV5-5 and TRBJ2-2; absent DNA, TCRdb's TRBD1 call cannot be checked. The CDR3 has 14 amino acids. Germline V CDR1 and CDR2: SGHKS, YYEKEE (reference sequence). The chain's CDR3 is CASTEPRGTGELFF.

The CDR3 loop is CASSWGATGELFF. V and J are TRBV12-3 or TRBV12-4 and TRBJ2-2; TCRdb's assignment of TRBD1 cannot be checked, as there is no DNA. The CDR3 sequence is 13 residues long.

V usage is TRBV5-1 and J usage is TRBJ1-2; the TCRdb call, TRBD1, lacks DNA for checking. CDR1 is SGHRS, CDR2 YFSETQ, per germline. The CDR3 runs 13 residues. This CDR3 is CASRQTGNYGYTF. The variable domain in full, with the rest retrieved from reference TRBV5-1 and TRBJ1-2, is KAGVTQTPRYLIKTRGQQVTLSCSPISGHRSVSWYQQTPGQGLQFLFEYFSETQRNKGNFPGRFSGRQFSNSRSEMNVSTLELGDSALYLCASRQTGNYGYTFGSGTRLTVV.

The rearrangement links TRBV20-1 to TRBJ2-1; TCRdb's D gene call, TRBD2, goes unchecked for lack of DNA. Germline CDR1 and CDR2: DFQATT and SNEGSKA (reference sequence). This CDR3 comprises 16 residues. CDR3 amino acids: CSARVYALGAYNEQFF.

V usage is TRBV19 and J usage is TRBJ2-3; TCRdb picks TRBD1, but there is no DNA to check that call. Germline V lookup: CDR1 LNHDA, CDR2 SQIVND (reference sequence). The CDR3 runs to 13 residues. CDR3 sequence: CASKGRDTDTQYF. Full variable domain (missing parts from reference TRBV19 and TRBJ2-3): DGGITQSPKYLFRKEGQNVTLSCEQNLNHDAMYWYRQDPGQGLRLIYYSQIVNDFQKGDIAEGYSVSREKKESFPLTVTSAQKNPTAFYLCASKGRDTDTQYFGPGTRLTVL.

The V and J genes are TRBV6-2 or TRBV6-3 and TRBJ2-3; the D gene TCRdb calls, TRBD2, cannot be checked with no DNA. This CDR3 has 17 amino acids. CDR1 MNHEY and CDR2 SVGEGT come from the germline V gene. Here the CDR3 reads CASSYVGLAGRTDTQYF.

The chain uses TRBV20-1 and TRBJ2-7; TCRdb's D call, TRBD2, is unchecked because there is no DNA. The V gene's germline CDR1 is DFQATT and CDR2 SNEGSKA (reference sequence). The CDR3 length is 14 residues. The CDR3: CSAYGLPSSYEQYF.

The V gene is TRBV5-1, the J gene TRBJ1-1. The CDR3 totals 14 residues. Germline V gene sequence: CDR1 SGHRS, CDR2 YFSETQ. The CDR3 is CASSLGHLNTEAFF.